The TCR beta chain under discussion was sequenced for a study of regulatory T cells in long-lasting Graves disease. Time point: newly diagnosed GD, antithyroid drugs for less than 3 months. The TCR library used RNA extracted from PBMCs. A remark on this clonotype: The antigen is not known. One end of the junction is discordant with germline, which a read error may explain.

The CDR3 extends over 13 amino acids. The germline gives CDR1 MDHEN, CDR2 SYDVKM. iRepertoire HTBI primers and Arm-PCR of CDR3 regions built TCR beta libraries. TCRdb processed the multiplex PCR reads anew with MiXCR; each CDR3 protein has one entry. Seen here are roughly 440,000 distinct CDR3 sequences, roughly 15% observed once, and the top ten hold less than 30%. Overall study findings and caveats: Persistent-disease Graves' patients showed less TCR diversity than new cases. Segments TRBV28, TRBJ1-2 and TRBJ2-5 showed preferential usage in persistent disease.

These data were also reused for a study on T cells in Graves' hyperthyroidism and ophthalmopathy. As reported in that work: Before onset, ophthalmopathy was predicted by the model a median approximately 6.5 months earlier.

The receptor's source is a woman aged 18 to 35 with Graves disease. This specimen was peripheral blood mononuclear cells (PBMCs), taken at new diagnosis, from a patient treated with antithyroid drugs. This chain joins TRBV28 and TRBJ2-2, with D possibly being TRBD1 or TRBD2 (5 bases each). The CDR3 region has the DNA TGTGCCAGCAGTGGGTTGGGACCCGGGGAGCTGCTTTTT. It is translated as CASSGLGPGELLF.